Listed here are 15 T cell receptor beta chains from one sample, sequenced in a study of a mutant IDH1 vaccine in newly diagnosed glioma. Time point denoted: week 5, during vaccination. It was 300 ug of mutant IDH1 20-mer peptide that made up each vaccine dose, given with topical imiquimod. The antigens for these receptors are not known. The data were produced by immunoSEQ multiplex PCR, yet TCRdb's version contains in-frame clones alone and is incomplete. The repertoire has 56,000 or so clones, 78% of them found once; the top ten carry around 1.8%. The sequencing here drew on PBMCs, taken from a glioma patient whose treatment included an IDH1 peptide vaccine. The receptors were sampled from a woman aged 40 to 49 with glioma.

The V and J genes are TRBV6-5 and TRBJ2-7; 7 bases match TRBD1. J lost 5 bases, V lost 4 bases, and 8 bases had no gene match. The CDR3 has 14 amino acids. Germline V lookup: CDR1 MNHEY, CDR2 SVGAGI. DNA for the CDR3: TGTGCCAGCAGTTTTCGGACAGGAATGGACGAGCAGTACTTC. Its translation: CASSFRTGMDEQYF.

This clone has a single count. The chain carries TRBV10-1 and TRBJ2-1; perhaps D is TRBD1 or TRBD2 (5 bases each). CDR3 size: 14 residues. The germline gives CDR1 WNHNN, CDR2 SYGVQD (reference sequence). V lost 5 bases, J lost 6 bases, and 14 bases lay in between. The CDR3 reads CASSLRGRINEQFF. CDR3 bases: TGCGCCAGCAGTCTTCGGGGCAGAATCAATGAGCAGTTCTTC.

V usage is TRBV2 and J usage is TRBJ2-1; D perhaps matches TRBD1 (7 bases). CDR3 length equals 15 residues. V lost 7 bases to trimming and J lost 2 bases, with 15 bases between them. Germline CDR1 and CDR2: SNHLY and FYNNEI. CDR3 amino acids: CASTQTRGAYNEQFF. The CDR3 DNA is TGTGCCAGCACCCAAACCAGGGGGGCCTACAATGAGCAGTTCTTC.

The rearrangement uses TRBV5-6 and TRBJ1-4; D not resolved. Germline lookup yields CDR1 SGHDT and CDR2 YYEEEE. The CDR3 covers 15 residues. V shed 2 bases and J shed 8 bases, with 16 bases lying between them. The CDR3 is CASSLSHILREKLFF. The CDR3 DNA reads TGTGCCAGCAGCTTATCGCATATCCTTCGCGAAAAACTGTTTTTT.

V is TRBV15 and J is TRBJ2-3; possible D gene TRBD2, 7 bases. This CDR3 comprises 15 residues. The V gene's germline CDR1 is LNHNV and CDR2 YYDKDF (reference sequence). Trimming removed 3 bases from V and 5 bases from J, with 15 bases in between. CDR3 sequence reads: CATSSRWGGRDTQYF. DNA for the CDR3: TGTGCCACCAGCAGTAGATGGGGGGGGCGAGATACGCAGTATTTT.

The rearrangement uses TRBV7-2 and TRBJ2-1, with 10 nucleotides matching TRBD2. Germline V gives CDR1 SGHTA, CDR2 FQGNSA. There are 14 residues in the CDR3. The V and J ends lost 5 bases and 6 bases, in that order; junction bases with no gene match: 4. DNA of the CDR3: TGTGCCAGCAGCGACGGACTAGCGGCCAATGAGCAGTTCTTC. Residues: CASSDGLAANEQFF.

This rearrangement joins TRBV6-1 to TRBJ2-7; perhaps D is TRBD1 or TRBD2 (5 bases each). The length of the CDR3 is 11 residues. The ends were cut back, 8 bases at V and 5 bases at J, with 10 bases in the middle. Per germline, CDR1 MNHNS and CDR2 SASEGT. CDR3 amino acids: CASERGHEQYF. The CDR3 region has the DNA TGTGCCAGCGAGAGGGGCCACGAGCAGTACTTC.

This chain uses TRBV5-1 with TRBJ2-3, with D perhaps TRBD1 or TRBD2 (6 bases each). The germline gives CDR1 SGHRS, CDR2 YFSETQ. This CDR3 is built from 14 residues. V dropped 2 bases and J dropped 5 bases, with 12 bases sitting between them. The CDR3 is CASSLWTAGDTQYF. In nucleotides, the CDR3 is TGCGCCAGCAGCTTATGGACAGCGGGAGATACGCAGTATTTT.

This chain joins TRBV7-9 and TRBJ1-1, with no clear D. This CDR3 contains 13 residues. V was pared by 2 bases and J by 6 bases, with 10 bases between. Germline V gives CDR1 SEHNR, CDR2 FQNEAQ (reference sequence). Here the CDR3 DNA reads TGTGCCAGCAGCTTAACCCCGAGACCTGAAGCTTTCTTT. Amino acids: CASSLTPRPEAFF.

J is TRBJ1-1 and V is TRBV10-2, with unresolved D. CDR3 length equals 12 residues. V dropped 4 bases and J dropped 3 bases, with 6 bases sitting between them. CDR1 is WSHSY, CDR2 SAAADI, per germline. The CDR3 bases are TGCGCCAGCAGTGCCGGGTACACTGAAGCTTTCTTT. It yields the protein CASSAGYTEAFF.

Here the CDR3 reads CAWSVTGLVDTQYF. The CDR3 DNA is TGTGCCTGGAGTGTAACGGGGTTGGTAGATACGCAGTATTTT. This chain joins TRBV30 and TRBJ2-3, with a possible D match to TRBD2 (5 bases). Germline V gene data show CDR1 as GTSNPN and CDR2 as SVGIG (reference sequence). V was pared by 0 bases and J by 5 bases, with 12 bases between. The CDR3 totals 14 residues.

This rearrangement joins TRBV12-5 to TRBJ2-2; D call uncertain. Germline CDR1 and CDR2: LGHNT and FRNRAP. This CDR3 has 13 residues. V was shortened by 4 bases and J by 3 bases, with 6 bases between the two germline ends. In DNA, the CDR3 is TGTGCTAGTGGTTCGGATCACACCGGGGAGCTGTTTTTT. Translating gives CASGSDHTGELFF.

This clone is a singleton in its sample. The chain is built from TRBV7-2 and TRBJ2-7; D unclear. Germline V gene lookup returns CDR1 SGHTA and CDR2 FQGNSA. The CDR3 is made up of 12 amino acids. V shed 0 bases and J shed 7 bases, with 7 bases lying between them. The CDR3: CASSLADVEQYF. The CDR3 DNA follows: TGTGCCAGCAGCTTAGCGGACGTTGAGCAGTACTTC.

This chain joins TRBV5-4 and TRBJ2-1; the D gene is possibly TRBD1 (5 bases). The ends were cut back, 4 bases at V and 5 bases at J, with 16 bases in the middle. Germline V gene sequence: CDR1 SGHNT, CDR2 YYREEE (reference sequence). The length of the CDR3 is 15 residues. DNA of the CDR3: TGTGCCAGCAGCAAGGAACAGGCCTGGGACAATGAGCAGTTCTTC. Translated: CASSKEQAWDNEQFF.

The chain is built from TRBV11-2 and TRBJ1-3, with D maybe TRBD1 (6 bases). Germline V CDR1 and CDR2: SGHAT, FQNNGV. The CDR3 spans 16 residues. The germline V and J ends were trimmed by 5 bases and 4 bases, with 18 bases remaining between them. The CDR3 reads CASSPNPTGTGNTIYF. CDR3 sequence (DNA): TGTGCCAGCAGCCCCAATCCTACAGGGACGGGAAACACCATATATTTT.